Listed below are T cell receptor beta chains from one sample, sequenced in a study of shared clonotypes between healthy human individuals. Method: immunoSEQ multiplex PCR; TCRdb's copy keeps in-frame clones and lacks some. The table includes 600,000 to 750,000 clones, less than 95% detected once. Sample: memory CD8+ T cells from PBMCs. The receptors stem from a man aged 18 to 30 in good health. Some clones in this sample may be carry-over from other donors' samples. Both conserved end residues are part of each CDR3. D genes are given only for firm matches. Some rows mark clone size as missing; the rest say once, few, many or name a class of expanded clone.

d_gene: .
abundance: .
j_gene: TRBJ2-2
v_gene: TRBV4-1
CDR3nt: TGCGCCAGCAGCCAATACTCCCAGGGGTATCCCGGGGAGCTGTTTTTT
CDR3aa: CASSQYSQGYPGELFF

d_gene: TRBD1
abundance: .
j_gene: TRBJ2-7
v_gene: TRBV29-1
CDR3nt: TGCAGCGTTGCCGGGACAGGGACCCACGAGCAGTACTTC
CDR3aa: CSVAGTGTHEQYF

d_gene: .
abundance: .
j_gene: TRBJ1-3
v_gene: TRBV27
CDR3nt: TGTGCCAGCAGTTATAAGGGGACGTGGGGAAACACCATATATTTT
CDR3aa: CASSYKGTWGNTIYF

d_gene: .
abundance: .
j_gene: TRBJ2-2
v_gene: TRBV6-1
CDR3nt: TGTGCCAGCAGTTGGACCGCGAACACCGGGGAGCTGTTTTTT
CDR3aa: CASSWTANTGELFF

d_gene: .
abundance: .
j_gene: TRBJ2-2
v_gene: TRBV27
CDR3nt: TGTGCCAGCCGCCAGGGACGGACCGGGGAGCTGTTTTTT
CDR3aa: CASRQGRTGELFF

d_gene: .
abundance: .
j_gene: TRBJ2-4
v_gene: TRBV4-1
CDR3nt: TGCGCCAGCAGCCTGGTAACAGTAGCCAAAAACATTCAGTACTTC
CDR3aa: CASSLVTVAKNIQYF

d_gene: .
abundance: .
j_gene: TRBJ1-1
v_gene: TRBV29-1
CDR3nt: TGCACCACCGACGGGGTGAACACTGAAGCTTTCTTT
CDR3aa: CTTDGVNTEAFF

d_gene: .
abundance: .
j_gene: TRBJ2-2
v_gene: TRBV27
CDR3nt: TGTGCCAGCTACAGGGCGAACACCGGGGAGCTGTTTTTT
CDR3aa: CASYRANTGELFF

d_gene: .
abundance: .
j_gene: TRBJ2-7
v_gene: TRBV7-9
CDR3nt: TGTGCCAGCAGCTTGGGGGTAGGCTACGAGCAGTACTTC
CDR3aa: CASSLGVGYEQYF

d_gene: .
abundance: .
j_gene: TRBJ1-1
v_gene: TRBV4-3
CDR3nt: TGCGCCAGCAGCCAAGAGGTACTAGGGATAATGAACACTGAAGCTTTCTTT
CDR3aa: CASSQEVLGIMNTEAFF

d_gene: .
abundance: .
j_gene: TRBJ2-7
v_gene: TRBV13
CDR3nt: TGTGCCAGCAGGGGCCCCTACGAGCAGTACTTC
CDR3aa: CASRGPYEQYF

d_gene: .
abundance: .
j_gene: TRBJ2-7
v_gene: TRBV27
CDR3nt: TGTGCCAGCAGGACGAACCGGGACTCTCAGCCCACCTACGAGCAGTACTTC
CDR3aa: CASRTNRDSQPTYEQYF

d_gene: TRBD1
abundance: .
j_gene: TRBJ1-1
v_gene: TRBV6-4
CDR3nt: TGTGCCAGCAGTGCACAGACAGGGGGTAACGCTGAAGCTTTCTTT
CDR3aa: CASSAQTGGNAEAFF

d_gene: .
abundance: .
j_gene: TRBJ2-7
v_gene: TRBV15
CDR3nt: TGTGCCACCAGCAGGGGCTATGAGGGTTCCCACGAGCAGTACTTC
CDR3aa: CATSRGYEGSHEQYF

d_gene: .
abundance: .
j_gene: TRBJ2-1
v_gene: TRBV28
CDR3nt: TGTGCCAGCAGCGATCCTCGGATCAACAATGAGCAGTTCTTC
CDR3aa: CASSDPRINNEQFF

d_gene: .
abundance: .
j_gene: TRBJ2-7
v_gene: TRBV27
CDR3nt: TGTGCCAGCAGGAGCGGCTACGAGCAGTACTTC
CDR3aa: CASRSGYEQYF

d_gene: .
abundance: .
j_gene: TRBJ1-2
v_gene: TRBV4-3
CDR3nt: TGCGCCAGCAGCCAAGACTGGGGGAGTAACTATGGCTACACCTTC
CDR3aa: CASSQDWGSNYGYTF

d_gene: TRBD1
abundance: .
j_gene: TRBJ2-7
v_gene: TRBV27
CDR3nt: TGTGCCAGCAGTTGGGGAACGCAGGGGGCGGGGGAGCAGTACTTC
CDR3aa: CASSWGTQGAGEQYF

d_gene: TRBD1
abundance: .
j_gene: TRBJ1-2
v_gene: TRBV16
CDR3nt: TGTGCCAGCAGCTCTACAAGGACAGGGGTGGACTATGGCTACACCTTC
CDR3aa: CASSSTRTGVDYGYTF

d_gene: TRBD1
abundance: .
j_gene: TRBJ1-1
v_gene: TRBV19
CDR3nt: TGTGCCGCCGAGGGCAGGGGGCGTAAGCGGAACACTGAAGCTTTCTTT
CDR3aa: CAAEGRGRKRNTEAFF

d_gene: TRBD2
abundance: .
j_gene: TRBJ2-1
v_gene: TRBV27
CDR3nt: TGTGCCAGCAGTAGGGGAGTAGCGGGAGGTTTCTATGAGCAGTTCTTC
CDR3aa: CASSRGVAGGFYEQFF

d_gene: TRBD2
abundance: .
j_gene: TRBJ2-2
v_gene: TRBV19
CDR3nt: TGTGCCAGTAGTTTCGCTAGCGGGAGGACGAACACCGGGGAGCTGTTTTTT
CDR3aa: CASSFASGRTNTGELFF

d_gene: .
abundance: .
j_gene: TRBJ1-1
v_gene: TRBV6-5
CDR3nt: TGTGCCAGCAGCCCGACGCCTGGCACTGAAGCTTTCTTT
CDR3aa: CASSPTPGTEAFF

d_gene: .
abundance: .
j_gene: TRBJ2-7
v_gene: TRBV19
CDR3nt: TGTGCCAGTAGTACCCAGGGATCGTACGAGCAGTACTTC
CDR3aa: CASSTQGSYEQYF

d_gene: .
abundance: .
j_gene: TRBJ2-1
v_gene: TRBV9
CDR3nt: TGTGCCAGCAGCCCAGGGGGAGGGCCGGGGAATGAGCAGTTCTTC
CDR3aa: CASSPGGGPGNEQFF

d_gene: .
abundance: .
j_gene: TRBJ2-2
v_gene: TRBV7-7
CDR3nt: TGTGCCAGCAGCTTAGTAGACAGGCCGAACACCGGGGAGCTGTTTTTT
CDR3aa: CASSLVDRPNTGELFF

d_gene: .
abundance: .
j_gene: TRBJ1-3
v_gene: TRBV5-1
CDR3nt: TGCGCCAGCAGCCCTGGAGTATTAGCAGGTTCTGGAAACACCATATATTTT
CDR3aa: CASSPGVLAGSGNTIYF

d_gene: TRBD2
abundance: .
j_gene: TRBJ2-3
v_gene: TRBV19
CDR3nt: TGTGCCAGTAGTCACCCACTAGCGGGGCAACCAGATACGCAGTATTTT
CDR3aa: CASSHPLAGQPDTQYF

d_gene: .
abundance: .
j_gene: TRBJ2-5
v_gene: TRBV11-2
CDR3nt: TGTGCCAGCAGCTTGATCGGCACCCAGTACTTC
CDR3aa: CASSLIGTQYF

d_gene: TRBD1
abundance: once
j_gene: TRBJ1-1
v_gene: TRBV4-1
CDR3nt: TGCGCCAGCACCCCTTACTCAGGGGGGCTTGACACTGAAGCTTTCTTT
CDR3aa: CASTPYSGGLDTEAFF

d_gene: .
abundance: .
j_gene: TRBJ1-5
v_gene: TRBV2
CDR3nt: TGTGCCAGCAGTGAAGTAACGGCCGCCGGCAATCAGCCCCAGCATTTT
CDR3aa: CASSEVTAAGNQPQHF

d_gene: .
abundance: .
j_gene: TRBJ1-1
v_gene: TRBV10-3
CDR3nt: TGTGCCATCAGTGAGGCAGGGACTGAAGCTTTCTTT
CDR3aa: CAISEAGTEAFF

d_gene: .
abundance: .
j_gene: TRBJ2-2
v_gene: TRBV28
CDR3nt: TGTGCCAGCAGAAACGGTGTGGCGAACACCGGGGAGCTGTTTTTT
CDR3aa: CASRNGVANTGELFF

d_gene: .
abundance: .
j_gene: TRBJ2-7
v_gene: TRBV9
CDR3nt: TGTGCCAGCAGCGTAGGTCAGGGCCCGGAGCAGTACTTC
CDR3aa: CASSVGQGPEQYF

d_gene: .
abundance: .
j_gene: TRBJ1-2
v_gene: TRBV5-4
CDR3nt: TGTGCCAGCAGGACGGACAGAGCATCTAACTATGGCTACACCTTC
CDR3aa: CASRTDRASNYGYTF

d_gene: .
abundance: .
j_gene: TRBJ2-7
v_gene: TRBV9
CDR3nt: TGTGCCAGCAGCGTTGCAGCGGAGAGCTCCTACGAGCAGTACTTC
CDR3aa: CASSVAAESSYEQYF

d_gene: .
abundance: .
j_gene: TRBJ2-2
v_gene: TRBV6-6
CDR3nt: TGTGCCAGCAGTTATATGGGGGCCGGGGAGCTGTTTTTT
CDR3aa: CASSYMGAGELFF

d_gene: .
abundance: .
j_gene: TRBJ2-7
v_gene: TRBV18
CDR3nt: TGTGCCAGCTCCCCCGGGCTCGACGAGCAGTACTTC
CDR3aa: CASSPGLDEQYF

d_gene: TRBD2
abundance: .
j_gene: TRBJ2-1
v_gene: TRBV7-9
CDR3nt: TGTGCCAGCAGCTTAATAGCGGGCCTTAACAATGAGCAGTTCTTC
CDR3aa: CASSLIAGLNNEQFF

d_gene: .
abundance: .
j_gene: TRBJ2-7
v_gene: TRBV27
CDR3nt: TGTGCCAGCAGTTTAAGACAGAGTACCTACGAGCAGTACTTC
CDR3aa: CASSLRQSTYEQYF

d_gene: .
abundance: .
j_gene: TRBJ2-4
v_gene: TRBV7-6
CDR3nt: TGTGCCAGCAGCCCCGGACGGAGTTCTGAAAACATTCAGTACTTC
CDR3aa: CASSPGRSSENIQYF

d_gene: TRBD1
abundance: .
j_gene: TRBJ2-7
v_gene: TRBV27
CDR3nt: TGTGCCAGCAGGACCGGGACAGGCTACGAGCAGTACTTC
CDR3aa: CASRTGTGYEQYF

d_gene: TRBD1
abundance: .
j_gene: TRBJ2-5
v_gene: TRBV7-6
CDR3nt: TGTGCCAGCAGCTCCAGACAGGGGCTAGAGACCCAGTACTTC
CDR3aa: CASSSRQGLETQYF

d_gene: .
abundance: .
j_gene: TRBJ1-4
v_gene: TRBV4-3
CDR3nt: TGCGCCAGCAGCCAAGCCATTCGGCAGGGAAATATAGACCTAATTAATGAAAAACTGTTTTTT
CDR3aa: CASSQAIRQGNIDLINEKLFF

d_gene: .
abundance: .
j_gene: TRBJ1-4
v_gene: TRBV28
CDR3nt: TGTGCCAGCAGGGGTAACCAGCCCCTAGAAAAACTGTTTTTT
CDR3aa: CASRGNQPLEKLFF

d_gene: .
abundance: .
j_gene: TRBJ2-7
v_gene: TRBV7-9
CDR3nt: TGTGCCAGCAGCTTTGGAGACGAGCAGTACTTC
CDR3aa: CASSFGDEQYF

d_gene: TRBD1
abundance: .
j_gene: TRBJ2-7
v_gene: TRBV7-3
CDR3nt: TGTGCCAGCAGCCCCGATCCGCCAGGGGGCTTCCACGAGCAGTACTTC
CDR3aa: CASSPDPPGGFHEQYF

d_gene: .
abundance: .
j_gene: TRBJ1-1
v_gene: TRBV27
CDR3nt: TGTGCCAGCAGGCAGGGGCCCGGGTTGGAGACTGAAGCTTTCTTT
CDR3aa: CASRQGPGLETEAFF

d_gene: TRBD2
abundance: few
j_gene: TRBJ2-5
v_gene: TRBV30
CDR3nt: TGTGCCTGGACTAGCGGGAGGCAAGAGACCCAGTACTTC
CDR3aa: CAWTSGRQETQYF

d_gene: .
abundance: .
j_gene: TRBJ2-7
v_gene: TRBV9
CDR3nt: TGTGCCAGCAGCGCAAGGGACACCGCGCACGAGCAGTACTTC
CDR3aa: CASSARDTAHEQYF

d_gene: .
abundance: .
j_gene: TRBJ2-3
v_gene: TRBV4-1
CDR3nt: TGCGCCAGCAGCTTCCGTATTGGATGGGGCACAGATACGCAGTATTTT
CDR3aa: CASSFRIGWGTDTQYF

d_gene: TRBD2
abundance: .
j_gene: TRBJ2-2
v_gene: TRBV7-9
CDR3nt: TGTGCCAGCAGCCCCTTTCCACTAGCGATAGAAACGAACACCGGGGAGCTGTTTTTT
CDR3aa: CASSPFPLAIETNTGELFF

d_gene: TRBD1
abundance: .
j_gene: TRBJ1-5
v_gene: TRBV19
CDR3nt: TGTGCCAGTAGCCCCCCGGACAGGGGGGCTTATAGCAATCAGCCCCAGCATTTT
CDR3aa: CASSPPDRGAYSNQPQHF

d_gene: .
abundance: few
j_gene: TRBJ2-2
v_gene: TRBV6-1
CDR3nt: TGTGCCAGCAGGGCCGGGGAGCTGTTTTTT
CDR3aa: CASRAGELFF

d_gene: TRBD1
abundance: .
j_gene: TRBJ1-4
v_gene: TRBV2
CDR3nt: TGTGCCAGCAGTGTCCGGGACAGGCCCCCAACTAATGAAAAACTGTTTTTT
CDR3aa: CASSVRDRPPTNEKLFF

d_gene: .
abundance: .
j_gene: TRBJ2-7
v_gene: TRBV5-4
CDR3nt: TGTGCCAGCAGCTTGGGGGACCACCTTTCGGCCTACGAGCAGTACTTC
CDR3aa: CASSLGDHLSAYEQYF

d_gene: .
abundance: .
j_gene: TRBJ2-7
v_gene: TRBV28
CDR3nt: TGTGCAATCGTGCGGACAAAGGCTTCCTACGAGCAGTACTTC
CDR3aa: CAIVRTKASYEQYF